The sequence of this TCR beta chain was determined in a study of graft-versus-host responses after intestinal transplantation. The overall study: Every one of the recipients received anti-thymocyte globulin induction and afterwards took tacrolimus and steroids for around 3 years. Study-wide results and caveats: GvH clones surfaced in recipient marrow, some emerging earlier in ileum or blood. Peak circulating GvH clone levels were associated with early post-transplant HvG declines.

The germline gives CDR1 SGHRS, CDR2 YFSETQ. CDR3 length equals 14 residues. After removal of 5 bases from V and 2 bases from J, the junction contained 6 bases not matched to a gene. The method was immunoSEQ multiplex PCR; TCRdb's version includes in-frame clones alone and lacks a portion of them. Among tens of thousands of clones, approximately 92% were seen once, and the ten largest hold roughly 6.3%. In its sample, this clone was seen once. Its antigen is as yet unknown. The chain is built from TRBV5-1 and TRBJ2-7; 8 nucleotides line up with TRBD1. The input for sequencing was bone marrow, taken 700 to 850 days after intestinal transplantation. The clonotype comes from a human patient who received an intestinal transplant, so some T cells may come from the graft donor. As DNA, the CDR3 is TGCGCCAGCAGATCCGGGACAGGAACCTACGAGCAGTACTTC. The encoded protein is CASRSGTGTYEQYF.